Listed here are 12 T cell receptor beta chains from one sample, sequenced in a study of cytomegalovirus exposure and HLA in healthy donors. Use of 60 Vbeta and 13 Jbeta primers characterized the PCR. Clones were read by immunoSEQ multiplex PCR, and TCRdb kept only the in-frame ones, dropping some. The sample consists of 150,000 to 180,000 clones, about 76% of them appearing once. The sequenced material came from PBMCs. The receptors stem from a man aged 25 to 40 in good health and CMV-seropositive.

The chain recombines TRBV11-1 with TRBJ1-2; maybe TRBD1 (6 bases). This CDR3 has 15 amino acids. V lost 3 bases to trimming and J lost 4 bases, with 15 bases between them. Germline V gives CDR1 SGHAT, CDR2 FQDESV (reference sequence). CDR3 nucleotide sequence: TGTGCCAGCAGCTTGGGGGCCGGCGGGTTCTATGGCTACACCTTC. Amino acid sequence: CASSLGAGGFYGYTF.

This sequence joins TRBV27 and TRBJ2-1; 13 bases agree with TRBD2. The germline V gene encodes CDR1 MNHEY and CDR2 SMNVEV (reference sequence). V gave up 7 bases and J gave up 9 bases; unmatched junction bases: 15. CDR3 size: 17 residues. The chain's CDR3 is CASKSSTGLAGFSEQFF. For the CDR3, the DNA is TGTGCCAGCAAAAGCTCTACGGGACTAGCGGGATTCAGTGAGCAGTTCTTC.

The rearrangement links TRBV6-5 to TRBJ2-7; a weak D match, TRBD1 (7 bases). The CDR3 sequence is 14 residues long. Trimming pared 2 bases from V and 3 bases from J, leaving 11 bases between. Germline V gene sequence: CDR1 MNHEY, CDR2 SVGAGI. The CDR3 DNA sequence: TGTGCCAGCAGTTACGGCCAGGGGGGCTACGAGCAGTACTTC. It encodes CASSYGQGGYEQYF.

The CDR3 DNA reads as TGTGCCAGCAGTTACTCAGGGGCCACTGAAGCTTTCTTT. It yields the protein CASSYSGATEAFF. This chain joins TRBV6-6 and TRBJ1-1, with D possibly TRBD1 on 5 matching bases. The germline CDR1 and CDR2 sequences are MNHNY and SVGAGI (reference sequence). This CDR3 has 13 amino acids. V was clipped by 0 bases and J by 4 bases, with 6 bases between them.

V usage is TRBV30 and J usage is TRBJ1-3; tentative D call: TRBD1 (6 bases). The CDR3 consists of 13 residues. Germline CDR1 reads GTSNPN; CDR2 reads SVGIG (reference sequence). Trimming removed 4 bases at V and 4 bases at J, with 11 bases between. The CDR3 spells CAWNTGPGNTIYF. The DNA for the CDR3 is TGTGCCTGGAACACAGGGCCAGGAAACACCATATATTTT. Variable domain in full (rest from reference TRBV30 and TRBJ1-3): SQTIHQWPATLVQPVGSPLSLECTVEGTSNPNLYWYRQAAGRGLQLLFYSVGIGQISSEVPQNLSASRPQDRQFILSSKKLLLSDSGFYLCAWNTGPGNTIYFGEGSWLTVV.

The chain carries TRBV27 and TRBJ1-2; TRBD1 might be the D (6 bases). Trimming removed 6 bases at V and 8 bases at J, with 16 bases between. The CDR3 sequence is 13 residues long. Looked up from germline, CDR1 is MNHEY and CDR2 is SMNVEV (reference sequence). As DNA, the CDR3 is TGTGCCAGCAGCCCCTGGACAGTTGGAGGCTACACCTTC. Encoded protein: CASSPWTVGGYTF.

In nucleotides, the CDR3 is TGTGCCAGCAGCAGGACAGGGGGGGGCACAGATACGCAGTATTTT. Translation gives CASSRTGGGTDTQYF. This chain joins TRBV6-4 and TRBJ2-3; 10 bases line up with TRBD1. The V gene's germline CDR1 is MRHNA and CDR2 SNTAGT. V lost 6 bases to trimming and J lost 1 base; unmatched junction nucleotides: 4. This CDR3 region has 15 residues.

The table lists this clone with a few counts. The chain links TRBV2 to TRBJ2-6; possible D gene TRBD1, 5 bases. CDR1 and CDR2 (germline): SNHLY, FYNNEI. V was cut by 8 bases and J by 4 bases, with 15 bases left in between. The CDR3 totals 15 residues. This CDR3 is CASQGAPRGANVLTF. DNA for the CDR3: TGTGCCAGCCAAGGGGCCCCTAGGGGGGCCAACGTCCTGACTTTC.

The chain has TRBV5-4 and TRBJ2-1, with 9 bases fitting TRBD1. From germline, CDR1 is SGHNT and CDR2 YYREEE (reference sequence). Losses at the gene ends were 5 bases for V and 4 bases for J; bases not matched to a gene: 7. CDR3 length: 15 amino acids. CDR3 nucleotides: TGTGCCAGCAGACTGGGACAGGGACCTTACAATGAGCAGTTCTTC. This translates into CASRLGQGPYNEQFF.

CDR3 bases: TGTGCCAGCAGCCCTGCAGGAGATACGCAGTATTTT. This codes for CASSPAGDTQYF. The chain recombines TRBV7-9 with TRBJ2-3; no clear D. This CDR3 has 12 residues. V dropped 5 bases and J dropped 5 bases, with 8 bases sitting between them. CDR1 and CDR2 from the germline V gene are SEHNR and FQNEAQ (reference sequence). Based on the CDR3 plus reference TRBV7-9 and TRBJ2-3, the full variable domain is DTGVSQNPRHKITKRGQNVTFRCDPISEHNRLYWYRQTLGQGPEFLTYFQNEAQLEKSRLLSDRFSAERPKGSFSTLEIQRTEQGDSAMYLCASSPAGDTQYFGPGTRLTVL.

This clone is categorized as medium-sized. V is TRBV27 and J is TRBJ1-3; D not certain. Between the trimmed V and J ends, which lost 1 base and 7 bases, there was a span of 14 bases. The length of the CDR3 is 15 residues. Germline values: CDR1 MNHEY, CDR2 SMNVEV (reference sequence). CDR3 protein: CASSLYSTAGNTIYF. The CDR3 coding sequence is TGTGCCAGCAGTTTATATTCCACCGCCGGGAACACCATATATTTT.

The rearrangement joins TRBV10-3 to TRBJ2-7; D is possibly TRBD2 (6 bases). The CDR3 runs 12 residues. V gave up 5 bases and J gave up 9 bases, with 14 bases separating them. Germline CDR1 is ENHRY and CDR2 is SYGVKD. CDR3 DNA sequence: TGTGCCATCAGTAGCGGGCCTTGGAGGCAGTACTTC. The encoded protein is CAISSGPWRQYF.